Presented here are 21 T cell receptor beta chains from one specimen sequenced in a study of T cells expressing NK-cell markers. Each CDR3 protein gets one entry in TCRdb, which reprocessed the 5' RACE reads and gives no DNA. The listing contains approximately 460,000 distinct CDR3 sequences. What was sequenced was blood T cells: a sorted CD56 or NKG2C T cell subset, CD4+ or CD8+ T cells, or bulk PBMC T cells (not recorded which). The receptors originated from a woman between 18 and 69 years old in good health.

V and J are TRBV29-1 and TRBJ2-3; the D gene TCRdb calls, TRBD1, cannot be checked with no DNA. The CDR3 totals 12 residues. Germline CDR1 SQVTM, CDR2 ANQGSEA. The CDR3 loop reads CSVGGHTDTQYF.

V is TRBV7-7 and J is TRBJ2-7; there is no DNA to check the TCRdb D call of TRBD1. The CDR3 extends over 13 amino acids. Germline values: CDR1 SSHAT, CDR2 FNYEAQ (reference sequence). CDR3 protein: CASSQGTRDEQYF.

This rearrangement joins TRBV12-3 or TRBV12-4 to TRBJ1-4; no DNA is available, so the TRBD1 call from TCRdb remains unchecked. CDR3 size: 18 residues. This CDR3 reads CASSKDRGRLITNEKLFF.

The V gene is TRBV7-2, the J gene TRBJ2-3; TCRdb lists TRBD2, though no DNA is available to test this call. The germline V gene encodes CDR1 SGHTA and CDR2 FQGNSA. The CDR3 covers 15 residues. The CDR3 here is CASSILAGAGDTQYF.

V and J are TRBV29-1 and TRBJ2-7; TCRdb returns TRBD1, unconfirmable since there is no DNA. The CDR3 length is 13 residues. Germline V gives CDR1 SQVTM, CDR2 ANQGSEA. This chain's CDR3 is CSVEGQFPYEQYF.

V gene TRBV4-1 combines with J gene TRBJ2-1; TCRdb's D call of TRBD2 is untestable without DNA. The CDR3 has 16 amino acids. Germline V gene lookup returns CDR1 MGHRA and CDR2 YSYEKL. The CDR3 here is CASSLGTSGSINEQFF.

The chain links TRBV5-1 to TRBJ1-1; TCRdb's D call of TRBD1 is untestable without DNA. Looked up from germline, CDR1 is SGHRS and CDR2 is YFSETQ. The CDR3 runs to 15 residues. The CDR3 spells CATRGTGGANTEAFF.

V and J are TRBV7-9 and TRBJ1-1; checking the TCRdb D call of TRBD1 is not possible without DNA. The CDR3 extends over 12 amino acids. Germline V gene data show CDR1 as SEHNR and CDR2 as FQNEAQ (reference sequence). CDR3 protein: CASSFPGGVAFF.

The chain links TRBV6-5 to TRBJ2-7. The CDR3 is 15 residues long. CDR1 is MNHEY and CDR2 is SVGAGI in the germline V gene. The CDR3 sequence: CASSYSRTSPYEQYF.

This sequence joins TRBV4-2 and TRBJ2-5. The length of the CDR3 is 16 residues. Germline values: CDR1 LGHNA, CDR2 YNFKEQ. CDR3 protein: CASSQDAVYLEETQYF.

The chain recombines TRBV6-1 with TRBJ1-1; TCRdb's D call of TRBD1 is untestable without DNA. Germline-derived CDR1 and CDR2 are MNHNS and SASEGT. CDR3 size: 16 residues. The CDR3 reads CASQGQGRNMNTEAFF.

The V call is TRBV3-1, the J call TRBJ2-2; TCRdb designates TRBD1, a call that cannot be tested without DNA. CDR3 length: 15 amino acids. Germline V gene data show CDR1 as LGHDT and CDR2 as YNNKEL (reference sequence). The CDR3 reads CASSLWDRNTGELFF.

This sequence joins TRBV7-9 and TRBJ2-1; checking the TCRdb D call of TRBD2 is not possible without DNA. Germline CDR1 is SEHNR and CDR2 is FQNEAQ (reference sequence). The CDR3 is 16 amino acids. The CDR3 here is CASSHRLAGDWNEQFF.

The chain uses TRBV7-2 and TRBJ2-7; absent DNA, TCRdb's TRBD2 call cannot be checked. The CDR3 is 15 residues long. CDR1 and CDR2 (germline): SGHTA, FQGNSA. The CDR3 sequence is CASSSEQEGLYEQYF.

The rearrangement uses TRBV7-2 and TRBJ2-2; the D gene TCRdb calls, TRBD1, cannot be checked with no DNA. The germline V gene encodes CDR1 SGHTA and CDR2 FQGNSA. This CDR3 region has 16 residues. CDR3 sequence: CASRRRTGPLTGELFF.

CDR3 sequence reads: CASSLFLTSGRYNEQFF. This sequence joins TRBV27 and TRBJ2-1; TCRdb names TRBD2, which stays unverified in the absence of DNA. The CDR3 totals 17 residues. Germline CDR1 is MNHEY and CDR2 is SMNVEV (reference sequence).

This sequence joins TRBV7-8 and TRBJ2-3; the D gene TCRdb calls, TRBD1, cannot be checked with no DNA. The germline gives CDR1 SGHVS, CDR2 FQNEAQ. The CDR3 runs to 16 residues. The CDR3 protein is CASSPLRTGGGDTQYF.

This chain connects TRBV6-5 to TRBJ2-2; checking the TCRdb D call of TRBD1 is not possible without DNA. Germline CDR1 reads MNHEY; CDR2 reads SVGAGI. The CDR3 loop spans 14 amino acids. CDR3 protein: CASSSGRYTGELFF.

This chain joins TRBV7-3 and TRBJ2-7. This CDR3 has 15 residues. Germline loops: CDR1 SGHTA, CDR2 FQGTGA. CDR3 sequence: CASSPGPGAPYEQYF.

This chain joins TRBV29-1 and TRBJ1-1; TCRdb designates TRBD1, a call that cannot be tested without DNA. This CDR3 spans 12 amino acids. Germline V gives CDR1 SQVTM, CDR2 ANQGSEA. The CDR3 reads CSAPTGPTEAFF.

The chain employs TRBV5-1 and TRBJ1-2; TCRdb returns TRBD1, unconfirmable since there is no DNA. CDR1 and CDR2 (germline): SGHRS, YFSETQ. CDR3 size: 16 residues. The CDR3 loop is CASSPLPQGANYGYTF.